This T cell receptor beta chain came from a study of T cell changes during pregnancy in multiple sclerosis (dated by TCRdb to between 2018 and 2020). Study-level background: The study looked at changes in the T cell repertoire across pregnancy in women with multiple sclerosis.

Libraries were prepared through the immunoSEQ multiplex PCR assay. TCRdb stores this immuneACCESS table with in-frame sequences only. Part of the clones is absent; in the studies checked, under half of the shortfall reflects unresolved V genes, and no reason is known for the rest. The sample table records about 40,000 clones; approximately 92% of these occur just once. Of the sample, around 13% falls within the top ten clones. Looking up the germline V gene (reference sequence) yields CDR1 PRHDT and CDR2 FYEKMQ. V is reduced by 5 bases and J by 6 bases, leaving a spacing of 19 bases between them. From the cysteine up to the phenylalanine, the CDR3 has a length of 15 residues. Left in the record is the CDR3 DNA by itself, 45 bases read in frame from the first base. A word on this clone: Its binding antigen is unknown. No base quality values were provided; no much bigger clone lies one nucleotide off.

Here the sequenced sample was CD8+ T cells from peripheral blood mononuclear cells, taken in the first trimester of pregnancy. The TCR originated in a female donor with multiple sclerosis, enrolled in a pregnancy study. This chain joins TRBV13 to TRBJ1-2; the D gene assignment is ambiguous. Here the CDR3 is given as CASSPQVGSPNGYTF. The nucleotide sequence reads TGTGCCAGCAGCCCGCAAGTCGGGTCTCCCAATGGCTACACCTTC.